What follows are 9 T cell receptor beta chains derived from one specimen sequenced in a study of blood T cell repertoires in COVID-19. Clones were sequenced by immunoSEQ multiplex PCR, and TCRdb holds only the in-frame ones, with some missing. The table has 250,000 or so clones, around 79% seen once. Specimen: peripheral blood. Receptor source: a woman older than 75 with acute or convalescent COVID-19.

This clone has a handful of counts. The genes are TRBV27 and TRBJ2-7; 7 positions agree with TRBD2. J gave up 4 bases and V 0 bases, and 12 bases lay outside the gene matches. Germline CDR1 MNHEY, CDR2 SMNVEV (reference sequence). This CDR3 has 17 residues. Written as DNA, the CDR3 is TGTGCCAGCAGTTTATCGGGGACTACCCGGTATCAGTACGAGCAGTACTTC. Amino acid sequence: CASSLSGTTRYQYEQYF.

About this clone itself: At the DNA level, this CDR3 is encoded by other sequences in the same sample as well. V and J are TRBV19 and TRBJ1-2; possible D gene TRBD1, 6 bases. The CDR3 consists of 13 residues. Germline CDR1 LNHDA, CDR2 SQIVND (reference sequence). Between the trimmed V and J ends, which lost 4 bases and 2 bases, there was a span of 8 bases. CDR3 region: CASSTQGNYGYTF. The DNA for the CDR3 is TGTGCCAGTAGTACACAGGGAAACTATGGCTACACCTTC.

V is TRBV11-2 and J is TRBJ1-4, with no clear D. From germline, CDR1 is SGHAT and CDR2 FQNNGV. CDR3 size: 16 residues. V was shortened by 1 base and J by 7 bases, with 16 bases between the two germline ends. The CDR3 DNA follows: TGTGCCAGCAGCTTAGGGGCGAGTTTGAAAAGTGAAAAACTGTTTTTT. Translation gives CASSLGASLKSEKLFF.

V gene TRBV6-2 or TRBV6-3 combines with J gene TRBJ1-1, with D perhaps matching TRBD1 (5 bases). Germline CDR1 is MNHEY and CDR2 is SVGEGT. Trimming cost V 5 bases and J 5 bases, with 12 bases left between them. The CDR3 has 13 amino acids. As DNA, the CDR3 is TGTGCCAGCAGTGGTCCGGGGGTAACTGAAGCTTTCTTT. Encoded protein: CASSGPGVTEAFF.

This chain uses TRBV3-1 (or the pseudogene TRBV3-2) with TRBJ1-4, with TRBD1 matching 9 bases. Germline V gene sequence: CDR1 LGHDT, CDR2 YNNKEL (reference sequence). Trimming removed 4 bases from V and 5 bases from J; junction bases left unmatched: 5. There are 15 residues in the CDR3. The CDR3, as DNA: TGTGCCAGCAGCCCCGGACAGGGGTGGAATGAAAAACTGTTTTTT. Amino acids: CASSPGQGWNEKLFF.

The chain carries TRBV5-1 and TRBJ2-1, with TRBD1 matching over 7 bases. CDR1 SGHRS and CDR2 YFSETQ come from the germline V gene. This CDR3 contains 19 residues. V was pared by 2 bases and J by 2 bases, with 16 bases of the junction left unmatched. For the CDR3, the DNA is TGCGCCAGCAGCTTCCGTTTTTTTGTGAGACAGGGCCCCTACAATGAGCAGTTCTTC. Protein sequence: CASSFRFFVRQGPYNEQFF.

CDR3 bases: TGTGCCAGCAGCTCCCGGGCAGGGGGGAACACTGAAGCTTTCTTT. It yields the protein CASSSRAGGNTEAFF. This rearrangement joins TRBV7-9 to TRBJ1-1; 7 bases line up with TRBD1. The CDR3 contains 15 residues. After removal of 4 bases from V and 1 base from J, the junction contained 6 bases not matched to a gene. Looked up from germline, CDR1 is SEHNR and CDR2 is FQNEAQ (reference sequence).

This chain joins TRBV27 and TRBJ2-7; D may be TRBD1 (6 bases). Germline CDR1 reads MNHEY; CDR2 reads SMNVEV (reference sequence). The CDR3 spans 13 residues. Between the trimmed V and J ends, which lost 8 bases and 5 bases, there was a span of 16 bases. CDR3 sequence reads: CASGRTGINEQYF. In DNA form, the CDR3 reads TGTGCCAGCGGACGTACAGGGATCAACGAGCAGTACTTC.

This chain joins TRBV28 and TRBJ1-2; the D gene is possibly TRBD1 (6 bases). V was cut by 2 bases and J by 3 bases, with 13 bases left in between. The CDR3 runs to 15 residues. The V gene's germline CDR1 is MDHEN and CDR2 SYDVKM. The CDR3 DNA sequence: TGTGCCAGCAGTTTACGGGGGGCCGATCACTATGGCTACACCTTC. Protein product: CASSLRGADHYGYTF.